This TCR beta chain is from a study of shared clonotypes between healthy human individuals. The CDR3 sequence is 14 residues long. Trimming shortened V by 6 bases and J by 3 bases, and 15 bases separated the two germline ends. The germline gives CDR1 SQVTM, CDR2 ANQGSEA. Donors, without exception, were Caucasian adults residing in Nashville, Tennessee. The protocol was immunoSEQ multiplex PCR, while the TCRdb copy is restricted to in-frame clones and leaves out a portion. The data contain about 510,000 clones, nearly 80% of them singletons. This clone was found once. The receptor was isolated from a woman aged 40 to 50 in good health. Some clones in this sample may be carry-over from other donors' samples. The V gene is TRBV29-1, the J gene TRBJ2-1; the D gene is possibly TRBD1 (6 bases). The sequenced sample consisted of PBMCs. Here the CDR3 DNA reads TGCAGCGTAGCCGGGACATCCTTCTACAATGAGCAGTTCTTC. Its protein is CSVAGTSFYNEQFF.